This section outlines one T cell receptor beta chain sequence together with its context. Clones were read by immunoSEQ multiplex PCR, and TCRdb kept only the in-frame ones, dropping some. The table has roughly 170,000 clones, roughly nine tenths seen once. The junction had 8 bases not matched to a gene; V was cut back by 3 bases and J by 9 bases. There are 15 residues in the CDR3. Germline assignment: CDR1 SEHNR and CDR2 FQNEAQ (reference sequence). This sample is part of a study of blood T cell repertoires in COVID-19. Study in general: Both acute and convalescent COVID-19 samples were obtained from the United States, Italy and Spain.

The chain carries TRBV7-9 and TRBJ1-6; TRBD1 matches at 7 bases. This clonotype was obtained from a man aged 70 or older with active or convalescent COVID-19. Input material: peripheral blood. CDR3 nucleotides: TGTGCCAGCAGCTTTGGTTCGACAGGGAGTTCACCCCTCCACTTT. Translating gives CASSFGSTGSSPLHF.